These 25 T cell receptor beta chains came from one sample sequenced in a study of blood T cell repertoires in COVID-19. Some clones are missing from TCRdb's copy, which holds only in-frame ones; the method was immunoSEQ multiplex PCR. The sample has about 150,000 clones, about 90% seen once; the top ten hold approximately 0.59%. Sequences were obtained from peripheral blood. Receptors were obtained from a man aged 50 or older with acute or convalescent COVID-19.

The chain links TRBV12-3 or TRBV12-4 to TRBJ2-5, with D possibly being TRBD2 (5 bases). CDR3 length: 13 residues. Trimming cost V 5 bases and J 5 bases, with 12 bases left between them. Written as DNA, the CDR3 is TGTGCCAGCAGTGCCGGACTCTGGGAGACCCAGTACTTC. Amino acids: CASSAGLWETQYF.

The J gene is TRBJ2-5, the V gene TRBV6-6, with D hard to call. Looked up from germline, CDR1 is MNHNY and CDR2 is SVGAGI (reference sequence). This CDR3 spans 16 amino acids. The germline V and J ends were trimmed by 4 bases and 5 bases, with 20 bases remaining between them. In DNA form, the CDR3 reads TGTGCCAGCAGTTCCCTGACTCGCGGCCAAAAGGAGACCCAGTACTTC. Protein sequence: CASSSLTRGQKETQYF.

The CDR3 DNA follows: TGTGCCAGCAGCTTAAGGCCCGTGGGACAGGGGGGTACTGAAGCTTTCTTT. It translates to CASSLRPVGQGGTEAFF. The chain employs TRBV7-3 and TRBJ1-1, with 11 bases identical to TRBD1. V dropped 1 base and J dropped 5; count of bases not matched to a gene: 9. Germline loops: CDR1 SGHTA, CDR2 FQGTGA. The CDR3 contains 17 residues.

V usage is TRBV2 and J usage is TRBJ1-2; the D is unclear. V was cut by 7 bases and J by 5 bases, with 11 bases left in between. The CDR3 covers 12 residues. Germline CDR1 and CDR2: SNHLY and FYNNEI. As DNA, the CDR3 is TGTGCCAGCATGCCACAGCGGTATGGCTACACCTTC. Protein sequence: CASMPQRYGYTF. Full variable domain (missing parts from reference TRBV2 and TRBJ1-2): EPEVTQTPSHQVTQMGQEVILRCVPISNHLYFYWYRQILGQKVEFLVSFYNNEISEKSEIFDDQFSVERPDGSNFTLKIRSTKLEDSAMYFCASMPQRYGYTFGSGTRLTVV.

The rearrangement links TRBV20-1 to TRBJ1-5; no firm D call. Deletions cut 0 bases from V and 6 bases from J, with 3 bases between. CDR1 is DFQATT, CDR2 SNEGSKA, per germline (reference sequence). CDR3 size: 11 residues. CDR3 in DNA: TGCAGTGCTAGAGAGAGTCAGCCCCAGCATTTT. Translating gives CSARESQPQHF.

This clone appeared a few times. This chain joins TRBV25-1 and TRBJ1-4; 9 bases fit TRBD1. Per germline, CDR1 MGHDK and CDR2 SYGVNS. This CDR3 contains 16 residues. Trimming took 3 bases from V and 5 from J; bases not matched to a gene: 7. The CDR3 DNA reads TGTGCCAGCAGTGACGGACAGGGGAGTCGGAATGAAAAACTGTTTTTT. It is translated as CASSDGQGSRNEKLFF.

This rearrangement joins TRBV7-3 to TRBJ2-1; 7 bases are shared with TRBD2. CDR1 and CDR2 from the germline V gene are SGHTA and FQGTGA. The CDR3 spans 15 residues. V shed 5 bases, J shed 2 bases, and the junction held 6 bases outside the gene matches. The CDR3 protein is CASSQSGTTYNEQFF. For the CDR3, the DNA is TGTGCCAGCAGCCAATCCGGGACTACCTACAATGAGCAGTTCTTC.

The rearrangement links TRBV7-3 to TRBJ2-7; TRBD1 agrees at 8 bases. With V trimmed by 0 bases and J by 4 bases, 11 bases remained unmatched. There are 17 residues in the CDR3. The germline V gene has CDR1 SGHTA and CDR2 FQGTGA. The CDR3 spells CASSLTGSAGGEYEQYF. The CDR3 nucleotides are TGTGCCAGCAGCTTAACGGGTTCGGCAGGGGGCGAGTACGAGCAGTACTTC.

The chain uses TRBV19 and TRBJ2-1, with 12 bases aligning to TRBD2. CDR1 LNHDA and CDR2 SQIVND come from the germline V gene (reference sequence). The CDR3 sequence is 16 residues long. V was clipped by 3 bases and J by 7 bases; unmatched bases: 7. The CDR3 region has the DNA TGTGCCAGTAGTATTCCGCGACTAGCGGGAGTAAATGAGCAGTTCTTC. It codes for CASSIPRLAGVNEQFF.

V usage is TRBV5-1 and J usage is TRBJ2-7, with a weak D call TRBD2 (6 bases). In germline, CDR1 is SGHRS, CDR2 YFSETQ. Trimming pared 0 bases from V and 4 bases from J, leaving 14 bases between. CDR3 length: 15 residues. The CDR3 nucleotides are TGCGCCAGCAGCTTGGCGGCTGGGGACTTATACGAGCAGTACTTC. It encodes CASSLAAGDLYEQYF.

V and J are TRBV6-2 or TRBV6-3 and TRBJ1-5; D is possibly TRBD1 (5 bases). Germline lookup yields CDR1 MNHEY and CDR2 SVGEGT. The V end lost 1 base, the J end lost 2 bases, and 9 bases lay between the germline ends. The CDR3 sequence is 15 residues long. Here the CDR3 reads CASSYLGGGNQPQHF. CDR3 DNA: TGTGCCAGCAGTTACTTGGGGGGAGGCAATCAGCCCCAGCATTTT.

The DNA of the CDR3 is TGTGCCAGCAGTTCCACCGGCAGCGGGGGTTTCGAGCAGTACTTC. Protein sequence: CASSSTGSGGFEQYF. The chain uses TRBV28 and TRBJ2-7; the match to TRBD2 covers 8 bases. After removal of 4 bases from V and 6 bases from J, the junction contained 11 bases not matched to a gene. This CDR3 comprises 15 residues. The germline gives CDR1 MDHEN, CDR2 SYDVKM.

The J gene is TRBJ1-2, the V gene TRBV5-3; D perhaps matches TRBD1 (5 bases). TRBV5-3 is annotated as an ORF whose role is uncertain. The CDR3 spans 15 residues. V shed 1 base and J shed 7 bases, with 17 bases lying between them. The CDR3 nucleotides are TGTGCCAGAAGCTTGAATCCCGTGCAGGGTGGTGGCTACACCTTC. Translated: CARSLNPVQGGGYTF.

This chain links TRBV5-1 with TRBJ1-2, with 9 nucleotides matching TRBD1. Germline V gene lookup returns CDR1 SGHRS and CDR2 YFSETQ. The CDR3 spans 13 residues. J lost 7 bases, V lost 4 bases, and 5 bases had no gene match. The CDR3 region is CASSKDRGRGYTF. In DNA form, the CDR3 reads TGCGCCAGCAGCAAGGACAGGGGCCGTGGCTACACCTTC.

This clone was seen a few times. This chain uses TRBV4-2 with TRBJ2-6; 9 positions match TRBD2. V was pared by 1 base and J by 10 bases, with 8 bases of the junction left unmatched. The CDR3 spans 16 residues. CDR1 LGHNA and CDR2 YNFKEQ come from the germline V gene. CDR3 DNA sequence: TGTGCCAGCAGCCAAGGCAGGCGGGGGGGCCCGAACGTCCTGACTTTC. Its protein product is CASSQGRRGGPNVLTF.

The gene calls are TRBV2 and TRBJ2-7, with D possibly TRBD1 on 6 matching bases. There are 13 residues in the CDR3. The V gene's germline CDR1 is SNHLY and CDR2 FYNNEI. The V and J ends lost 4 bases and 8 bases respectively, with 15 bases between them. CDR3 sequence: CASSGGPGEKQYF. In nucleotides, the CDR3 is TGTGCCAGCAGTGGGGGCCCAGGGGAGAAGCAGTACTTC.

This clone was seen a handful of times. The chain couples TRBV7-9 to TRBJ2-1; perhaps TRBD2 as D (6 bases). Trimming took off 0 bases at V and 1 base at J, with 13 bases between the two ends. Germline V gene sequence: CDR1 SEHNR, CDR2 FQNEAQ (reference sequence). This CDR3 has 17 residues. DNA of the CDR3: TGTGCCAGCAGCTTAGCCGGAGGTCGGGGGTCCTACAATGAGCAGTTCTTC. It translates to CASSLAGGRGSYNEQFF.

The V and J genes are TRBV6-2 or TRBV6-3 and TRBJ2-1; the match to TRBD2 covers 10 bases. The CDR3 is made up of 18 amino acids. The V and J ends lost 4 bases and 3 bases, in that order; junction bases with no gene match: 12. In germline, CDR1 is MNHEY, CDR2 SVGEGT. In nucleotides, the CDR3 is TGTGCCAGCAGTTCTGGGGTAGCGGGGGGTCCTTTCTACAATGAGCAGTTCTTC. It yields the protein CASSSGVAGGPFYNEQFF.

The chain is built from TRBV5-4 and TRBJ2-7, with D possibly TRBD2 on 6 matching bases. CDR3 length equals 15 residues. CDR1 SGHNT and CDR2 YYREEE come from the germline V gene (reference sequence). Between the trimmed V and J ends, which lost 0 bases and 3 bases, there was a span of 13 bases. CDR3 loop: CASSLDQEGFYEQYF. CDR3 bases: TGTGCCAGCAGCTTGGACCAGGAGGGTTTCTACGAGCAGTACTTC. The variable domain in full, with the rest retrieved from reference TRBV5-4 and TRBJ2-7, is ETGVTQSPTHLIKTRGQQVTLRCSSQSGHNTVSWYQQALGQGPQFIFQYYREEENGRGNFPPRFSGLQFPNYSSELNVNALELDDSALYLCASSLDQEGFYEQYFGPGTRLTVT.

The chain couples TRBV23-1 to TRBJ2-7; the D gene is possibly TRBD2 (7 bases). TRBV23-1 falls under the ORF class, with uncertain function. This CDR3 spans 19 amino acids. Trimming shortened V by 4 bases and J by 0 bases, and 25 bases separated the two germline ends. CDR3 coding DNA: TGCGCCAGCAGTCCACTGGGGGGGCGTCCGTGGTTGAGCTCCTACGAGCAGTACTTC. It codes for CASSPLGGRPWLSSYEQYF.

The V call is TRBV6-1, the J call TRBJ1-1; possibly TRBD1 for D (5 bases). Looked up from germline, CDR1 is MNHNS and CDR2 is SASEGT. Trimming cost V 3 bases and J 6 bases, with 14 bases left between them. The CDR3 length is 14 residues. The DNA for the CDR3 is TGTGCCAGCAGTGAGGTCATGCGGGGGTCTGAAGCTTTCTTT. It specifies CASSEVMRGSEAFF.

As DNA, the CDR3 is TGTGCCATCAGTGAGGGAGGGTGGAGGGCCGGGAACACTGAAGCTTTCTTT. This encodes CAISEGGWRAGNTEAFF. The rearrangement uses TRBV10-3 and TRBJ1-1; D unclear. Trimming removed 2 bases from V and 1 base from J, with 17 bases in between. Per germline, CDR1 ENHRY and CDR2 SYGVKD. This CDR3 comprises 17 residues.

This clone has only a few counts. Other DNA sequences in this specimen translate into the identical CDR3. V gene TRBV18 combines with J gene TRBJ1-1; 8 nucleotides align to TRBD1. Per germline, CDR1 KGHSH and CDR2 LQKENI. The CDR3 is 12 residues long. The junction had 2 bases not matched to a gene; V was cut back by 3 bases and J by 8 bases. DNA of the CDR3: TGTGCCAGCTCACCTAGGACAGGGGAAGCTTTCTTT. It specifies CASSPRTGEAFF. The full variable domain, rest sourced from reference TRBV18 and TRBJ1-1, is NAGVMQNPRHLVRRRGQEARLRCSPMKGHSHVYWYRQLPEEGLKFMVYLQKENIIDESGMPKERFSAEFPKEGPSILRIQQVVRGDSAAYFCASSPRTGEAFFGQGTRLTVV.

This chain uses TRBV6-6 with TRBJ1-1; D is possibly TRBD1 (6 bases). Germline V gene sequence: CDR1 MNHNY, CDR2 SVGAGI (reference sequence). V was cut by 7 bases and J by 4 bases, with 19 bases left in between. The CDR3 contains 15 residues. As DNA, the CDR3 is TGTGCCAGCATCCCCCCGGGGGGCCGGGGCACTGAAGCTTTCTTT. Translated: CASIPPGGRGTEAFF.

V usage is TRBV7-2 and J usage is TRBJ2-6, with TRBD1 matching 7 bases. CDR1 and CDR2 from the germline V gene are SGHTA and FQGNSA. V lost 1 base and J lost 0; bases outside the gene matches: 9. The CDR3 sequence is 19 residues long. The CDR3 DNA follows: TGTGCCAGCAGCTTAGGGTACAACAGGGGCATCTCTGGGGCCAACGTCCTGACTTTC. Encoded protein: CASSLGYNRGISGANVLTF.